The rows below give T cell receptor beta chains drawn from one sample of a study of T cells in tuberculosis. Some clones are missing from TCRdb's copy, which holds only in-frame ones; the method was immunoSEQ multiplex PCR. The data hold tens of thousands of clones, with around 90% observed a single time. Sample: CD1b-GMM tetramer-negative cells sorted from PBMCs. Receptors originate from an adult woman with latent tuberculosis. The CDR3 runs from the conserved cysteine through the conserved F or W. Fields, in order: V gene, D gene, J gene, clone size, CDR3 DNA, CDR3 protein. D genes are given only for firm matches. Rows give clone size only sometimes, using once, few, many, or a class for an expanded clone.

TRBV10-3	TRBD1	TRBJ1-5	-	TGTGCCATCACCAAAGGGACAGAGAATCAGCCCCAGCATTTT	CAITKGTENQPQHF
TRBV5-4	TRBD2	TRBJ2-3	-	TGTGCCAGCAGCAGTAGCGGGAGGGTGGATACGCAGTATTTT	CASSSSGRVDTQYF
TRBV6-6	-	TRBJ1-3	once	TGTGCCAGCAGTACAACAGGGCTCTCTGGAAACACCATATATTTT	CASSTTGLSGNTIYF
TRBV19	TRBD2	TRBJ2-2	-	TGTGCCAGTAGTCAATTAGCGGGGGACACCGGGGAGCTGTTTTTT	CASSQLAGDTGELFF
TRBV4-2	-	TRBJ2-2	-	TGTGCCAGCACCTGGGAGGGGGGAAGGACCGGGGAGCTGTTTTTT	CASTWEGGRTGELFF
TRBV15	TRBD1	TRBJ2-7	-	TGTGCCACCAGCAGAACGGGACAGTCCTACGAGCAGTACTTC	CATSRTGQSYEQYF
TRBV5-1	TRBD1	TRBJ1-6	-	TGCGCCAGCAGCCGTACAGGGGGTAATTCACCCCTCCACTTT	CASSRTGGNSPLHF
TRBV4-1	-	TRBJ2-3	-	TGCGCCAGCAGCCCGGACAGTCCGGGGGATACGCAGTATTTT	CASSPDSPGDTQYF
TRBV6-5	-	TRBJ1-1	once	TGTGCCAGCCAGCGACCGAACACTGAAGCTTTCTTT	CASQRPNTEAFF
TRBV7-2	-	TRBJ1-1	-	TGTGCCAGCAGCTTTAAACGGGGGGCGGGCACTGAAGCTTTCTTT	CASSFKRGAGTEAFF
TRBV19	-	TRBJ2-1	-	TGTGCCAGTAAGGGGGGGCTCCCCAATGAGCAGTTCTTC	CASKGGLPNEQFF
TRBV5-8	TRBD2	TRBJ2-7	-	TGTGCCAGCAGCTTGGCGGGGGGAGTAGCGGGGGGGCGCGGATACGAGCAGTACTTC	CASSLAGGVAGGRGYEQYF
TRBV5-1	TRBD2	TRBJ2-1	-	TGCGCCAGCAGCCTGAGACTAGCTGCCCCGCCTGGTGAGCAGTTCTTC	CASSLRLAAPPGEQFF
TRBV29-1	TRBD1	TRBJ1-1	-	TGCAGCGTCAGACAGGGGGGGATGAACACTGAAGCTTTCTTT	CSVRQGGMNTEAFF
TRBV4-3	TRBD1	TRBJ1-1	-	TGCGCCAGCAGCCAAGTCGGGACAGAGTTCACTGAAGCTTTCTTT	CASSQVGTEFTEAFF
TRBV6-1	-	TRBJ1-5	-	TGTGCCAGCAGTGAAGCTGTTGTGGGAGGGGCCCACTTGTGGCCCCAGCATTTT	CASSEAVVGGAHLWPQHF
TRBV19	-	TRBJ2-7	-	TGTGCCAGTAGCTCAACAGGGTATGGTGGAGACGAGCAGTACTTC	CASSSTGYGGDEQYF
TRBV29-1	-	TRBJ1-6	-	TGCAGCGTGAAACAGGGATCCAATTCACCCCTCCACTTT	CSVKQGSNSPLHF
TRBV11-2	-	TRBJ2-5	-	TGTGCCAGCAGCCAAGCATCAGGGACACTCCCGTCGGAGACCCAGTACTTC	CASSQASGTLPSETQYF
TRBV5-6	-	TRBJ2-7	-	TGTGCCAGCAGCCTCTCACCCCCCGGGACTTCCTACGAGCAGTACTTC	CASSLSPPGTSYEQYF
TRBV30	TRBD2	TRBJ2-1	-	TGTGCCTGGAGCGCCCGACTAGCGGAGACCTACAATGAGCAGTTCTTC	CAWSARLAETYNEQFF
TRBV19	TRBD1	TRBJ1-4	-	TGTGCCAGCAACAGGATAGGGGGCAGGGAAAAACTGTTTTTT	CASNRIGGREKLFF
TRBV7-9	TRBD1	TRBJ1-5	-	TGTGCCAGCAGCTTCTCGGGACAGGCTAGTCAGCCCCAGCATTTT	CASSFSGQASQPQHF
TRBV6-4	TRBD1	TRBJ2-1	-	TGTGCCAGCATGCCCGACAGGGACCAATACAATGAGCAGTTCTTC	CASMPDRDQYNEQFF
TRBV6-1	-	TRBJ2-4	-	TGTGCCAGCAGTGAAGGGTCAGGTATTCAGTACTTC	CASSEGSGIQYF
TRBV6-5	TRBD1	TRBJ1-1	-	TGTGCCAGCAGTTACGACAGGGCTACTGAAGCTTTCTTT	CASSYDRATEAFF
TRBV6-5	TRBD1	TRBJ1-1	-	TGTGCCAGCAGTGAACAGGGGGCACGAACTGAAGCTTTCTTT	CASSEQGARTEAFF
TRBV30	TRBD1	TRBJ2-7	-	TGTGCCTGGACCCCGGGACAGTTGACCTACGAGCAGTACTTC	CAWTPGQLTYEQYF
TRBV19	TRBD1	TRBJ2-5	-	TGTGCCAGTAGCAGAACAGGGGCCCAAGAGACCCAGTACTTC	CASSRTGAQETQYF
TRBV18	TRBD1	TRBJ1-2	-	TGTGCCAGCTCACCCGGGACAGGGCCCAATATTGGCTACACCTTC	CASSPGTGPNIGYTF
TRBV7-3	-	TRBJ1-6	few	TGTGCCAGCAGCTTAAGCGCAGGGGACAATTCACCCCTCCACTTT	CASSLSAGDNSPLHF
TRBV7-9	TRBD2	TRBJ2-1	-	TGTGCCAGCAGCTTCCCTAGCGGGGGGGCCCCCTACAATGAGCAGTTCTTC	CASSFPSGGAPYNEQFF
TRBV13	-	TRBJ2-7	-	TGTGCCAGCAGCTCCGCCCAGGGTAAGGCTTTGGGCGAGCAGTACTTC	CASSSAQGKALGEQYF
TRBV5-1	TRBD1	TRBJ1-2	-	TGCGCCAGCAGCCAACGGACAGGGGATGGCTACACCTTC	CASSQRTGDGYTF
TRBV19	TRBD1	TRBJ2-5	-	TGTGCCAGTAGTAGAGGGGGCGCAGAGACCCAGTACTTC	CASSRGGAETQYF
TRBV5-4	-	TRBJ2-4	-	TGTGCCAGCAGCCAGGGCGTCGTTCCTCAGTACTTC	CASSQGVVPQYF